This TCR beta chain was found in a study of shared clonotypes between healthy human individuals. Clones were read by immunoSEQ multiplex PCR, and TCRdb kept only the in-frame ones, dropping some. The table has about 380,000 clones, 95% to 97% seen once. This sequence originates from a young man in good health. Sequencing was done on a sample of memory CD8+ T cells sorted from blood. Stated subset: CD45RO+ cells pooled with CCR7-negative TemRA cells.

The DNA of the CDR3 is TGTGCCAGCAGCAAAGGAAACCGACAAATAGGCCAAGAGACCCAGTACTTC. Translation gives CASSKGNRQIGQETQYF. V gene TRBV9 combines with J gene TRBJ2-5; no clear D gene. The V gene's germline CDR1 is SGDLS and CDR2 YYNGEE. The V end lost 4 bases, the J end lost 1 base, and 20 bases lay between the germline ends. CDR3 length: 17 amino acids.